This T cell receptor (beta chain) was obtained from a study of regulatory T cells in long-lasting Graves disease. Study-level background: Patients with new Graves' disease had used antithyroid drugs below 3 months.

In germline, CDR1 is MNHNS, CDR2 SASEGT. CDR3 size: 12 residues. V dropped 6 bases and J dropped 5 bases, with 10 bases sitting between them. Time point defined: newly diagnosed GD, antithyroid drugs for less than 3 months. After RNA was extracted from PBMCs, the TCR library was made from it. Construction of TCR beta libraries relied on iRepertoire HTBI primers and on Arm-PCR targeting CDR3 regions. MiXCR, applied by TCRdb to the multiplex PCR reads, yields one record per CDR3 protein. The profile shows 600,000 to 650,000 distinct CDR3 sequences, 16% of them singletons. The table lists this clonotype with many counts. These data are also associated with another study on T cells in Graves' hyperthyroidism and ophthalmopathy. That source notes: Patients showing uncontrolled infection, other autoimmune disease, pregnancy or lactation were ineligible.

The clonotype was recovered from a woman aged 30 to 39 with Graves disease. This chain uses TRBV6-1 with TRBJ2-5; D is undetermined. The starting material was peripheral blood mononuclear cells (PBMCs), obtained at new diagnosis, from a patient treated with antithyroid drugs. The CDR3 nucleotides read TGTGCCAGCAGGGCTGACGGGGAGACCCAGTACTTC. Amino acid sequence: CASRADGETQYF.